The T cell receptor beta chain under discussion was sequenced for a study of blood T cell repertoires in COVID-19. Overall study context: Spain, Italy and the United States supplied samples that represented acute and convalescent COVID-19. T cells, B-cell-depleted T cells, or PBMCs provided the cDNA or gDNA that served as material.

As processed by the authors: Cell counts per sample came from amplifying reference gene primers. Produced via immunoSEQ multiplex PCR; TCRdb's table is partial and in-frame only. That table gives V, J and clone size, and the DNA gave D and trimming. The repertoire consists of hundreds of thousands of clones, with over 75% occurring once and the leading ten covering 9% to 9.5%. Trimming at V came to 3 bases and at J to 7 bases, leaving 15 bases not matched to a gene. The CDR3 length is 15 residues. Germline CDR1 reads DFQATT; CDR2 reads SNEGSKA (reference sequence). This chain joins TRBV20-1 and TRBJ2-7, with TRBD1 matching 7 bases. The specimen sequenced was peripheral blood. This sequence was found in a man aged 18 to 35 with active or convalescent COVID-19. The CDR3 loop is CSASRERQGLGEQYF. CDR3 nucleotides: TGCAGTGCTAGTCGGGAACGACAGGGTCTTGGGGAGCAGTACTTC.